This T cell receptor beta chain appears in the sequencing data of a study of radiation and T cells in renal cell carcinoma (dated by TCRdb to the early 2020s). Broadly, across the study: Samples were obtained from a clinical trial, in which 15 Gy stereotactic body radiation therapy was delivered to primary renal cell carcinomas and nephrectomy was performed 4 weeks later. In total, about 50 samples underwent TCR beta sequencing: approximately 26 tumors plus 27 peripheral blood samples. In the 53 samples combined, 4,016,671 unique CDR3 nucleotide sequences were found, encoding roughly 2,500,000 unique CDR3 amino acid sequences.

CDR1 and CDR2 (MNHEY, SMNVEV) derive from the germline V gene (reference sequence). V trim: 8 bases; J trim: 8 bases; unmatched bases: 10. The CDR3 covers 13 residues, taking in both the cysteine and the phenylalanine. Left in the record is the CDR3 DNA by itself, 39 bases read in frame from the first base. This clone was recorded a few times. Which antigen it targets is not known. No quality values exist for individual bases; no much larger clone is one base distant. This specimen's time point label, per the study, means: blood 2 weeks post-SBRT. What the treatment or condition label conveys for this sample: 15 Gy SBRT to primary tumor, nephrectomy 4 weeks later. Serial peripheral blood from radiation-treated patients was sampled at baseline, 2 weeks and 4 weeks after SBRT to track tumor-enriched clonotypes. Renal cell carcinoma with clear cell pathology was present in all patients. The QIAamp DNA Blood Mini Kit (Qiagen) was used to prepare genomic DNA for TCR sequencing. Only samples passing all quality control checks were included in the analyses.

The immunoSEQ kit was used, according to the manufacturer's recommendations, to generate TCR beta libraries from genomic DNA. Library preparation used a first multiplex PCR with proprietary primers, then a second PCR adding unique barcodes, with bead cleanups after each round. Each sample batch included a kit-provided positive control reaction and a negative control reaction. The final libraries underwent checking on an Agilent 4200 TapeStation D1000 ScreenTape, volumetric pooling, and quantification by qPCR. Sequencing was performed on an Illumina NextSeq500 using a MidOutput 150-cycle cartridge, with 156 Read1 cycles, 15 Index1 cycles, and the kit custom primers. The pooled library was loaded at around 0.93 pM with approximately 18% PhiX control spiked in. The authors processed their data as follows. Vendor-processed data were analyzed in R, and a clonotype was defined as all T cells sharing the same CDR3 nucleotide sequence. For clone abundance analyses, frequencies were normalized to the 10,000 most abundant clones in each sample. Public T cell clones, which averaged fewer than five per sample, were excluded before analysis. A difference in abundance of at least 32-fold between compartments was used to define tumor-enriched and baseline blood-enriched clonotypes. Clonotypes expanded or contracted between blood time points were identified with a beta-binomial differential abundance model. Tumor-blood repertoire similarity was measured with the Baroni-Urbani and Buser coefficient, and groups were compared using two-tailed Wilcoxon tests in R. This is the immuneACCESS table as TCRdb keeps it, with only in-frame sequences that have V and J called. A part of the clones is gone; compared with another copy, unresolved V genes explain less than half, and the rest is unexplained. V and J calls and clone size come straight from that table; D and trimming were deduced from the DNA. Here the sample has 60,000 to 65,000 clones; roughly four fifths occur a single time. About 7% of the sample rests with the top ten.

Broader findings and caveats from the paper: Tracking of blood repertoire dynamics stopped at roughly four weeks after treatment, with no follow-up past that point. Because pretreatment tumor biopsies were not available, the study could not determine whether clonotypes were already present within the tumor at baseline. Because the trial had a single-armed design, the trial could not examine how radiation dose or scheduling affected the TCR repertoire. Top tumor clonotypes rose in blood from baseline to 2 weeks post-radiation, then contracted by 4 weeks, suggesting transient expansion of tumor-resident clones.

Sequencing used blood, obtained from a patient whose treatment included radiotherapy and nephrectomy. The sequence was obtained from a man in his sixties with renal cell carcinoma. The chain employs TRBV27 and TRBJ1-2; TRBD1 aligns with 8 central bases. The nucleotides read TGTGCCAGCGGTACACCAGGGGGCTGGGGCTACACCTTC. This yields the protein CASGTPGGWGYTF.